A single sample gave rise to the 19 T cell receptor beta chains below, sequenced in a study of cytomegalovirus exposure and HLA in healthy donors. PCR primers comprised 60 Vbeta and 13 Jbeta primers. The repertoire was sequenced with immunoSEQ multiplex PCR; TCRdb's copy has only in-frame clones and lacks some. The top ten hold approximately 1.3% of the sample, which has over 150,000 clones, 68% seen once. Sequencing was done on a sample of PBMCs. These receptors came from a man between 50 and 59 years old in good health and CMV-seronegative.

CDR3 sequence (DNA): TGCGCCAGCAGCTTGAGTCAGTGGCAGGGGGCAGACGAGCAGTACTTC. It codes for CASSLSQWQGADEQYF. The chain joins TRBV5-1 to TRBJ2-7; 8 bases align to TRBD1. The CDR3 is made up of 16 amino acids. From germline, CDR1 is SGHRS and CDR2 YFSETQ. J lost 5 bases, V lost 1 base, and 11 bases had no gene match.

The chain has TRBV19 and TRBJ1-1; D is possibly TRBD1 (5 bases). Germline loops: CDR1 LNHDA, CDR2 SQIVND (reference sequence). Trimming removed 0 bases from V and 1 base from J, with 9 bases in between. The CDR3 is 15 residues long. CDR3: CASSIEGGTNTEAFF. The CDR3 DNA follows: TGTGCCAGTAGTATAGAGGGAGGGACGAACACTGAAGCTTTCTTT. The complete variable domain, with remaining parts taken from reference TRBV19 and TRBJ1-1, reads DGGITQSPKYLFRKEGQNVTLSCEQNLNHDAMYWYRQDPGQGLRLIYYSQIVNDFQKGDIAEGYSVSREKKESFPLTVTSAQKNPTAFYLCASSIEGGTNTEAFFGQGTRLTVV.

In this sample, this clone turned up once. The chain joins TRBV5-1 to TRBJ1-4; 7 bases fit TRBD1. Trimming removed 4 bases from V and 0 bases from J; junction bases left unmatched: 9. The length of the CDR3 is 17 residues. CDR1 SGHRS and CDR2 YFSETQ come from the germline V gene. The CDR3 loop reads CASSRRGDSTTNEKLFF. The CDR3 region has the DNA TGCGCCAGCAGCAGGAGGGGGGACAGTACAACTAATGAAAAACTGTTTTTT.

The chain joins TRBV2 to TRBJ1-2; tentatively, D is TRBD1 (6 bases). This CDR3 spans 13 amino acids. Per the germline V gene, CDR1 is SNHLY and CDR2 is FYNNEI. Trimming left V 7 bases short and J 3 bases short, with 12 bases between. In DNA, the CDR3 is TGTGCCAGCAAACAGGGAGAAGACTATGGCTACACCTTC. Encoded protein: CASKQGEDYGYTF.

CDR3 region: CASSYLPTASYEQYF. Here the CDR3 DNA reads TGTGCCAGCAGTTACCTCCCGACTGCGTCCTACGAGCAGTACTTC. This rearrangement joins TRBV6-5 to TRBJ2-7; D remains unclear. The length of the CDR3 is 15 residues. Trimming removed 2 bases at V and 1 base at J, with 12 bases between. CDR1 and CDR2 from the germline V gene are MNHEY and SVGAGI.

The J gene is TRBJ2-5, the V gene TRBV5-8; D perhaps matches TRBD1 (6 bases). Trimming pared 3 bases from V and 4 bases from J, leaving 16 bases between. Germline CDR1 and CDR2: SGHTS and YDEGEE. The CDR3 has 15 residues. CDR3 in DNA: TGTGCCAGCAGCTGGGACACCCCGGGACGAGAGACCCAGTACTTC. Encoded protein: CASSWDTPGRETQYF.

V gene TRBV5-1 combines with J gene TRBJ1-3; maybe TRBD1 (5 bases). The CDR3 extends over 15 amino acids. V lost 4 bases to trimming and J lost 2 bases, with 13 bases between them. From germline, CDR1 is SGHRS and CDR2 YFSETQ. The CDR3: CASSADSSTGNTIYF. CDR3 sequence (DNA): TGCGCCAGCAGCGCTGACAGTAGCACTGGAAACACCATATATTTT.

The chain carries TRBV25-1 and TRBJ2-7; 10 bases match TRBD1. Trimming at V came to 8 bases and at J to 2 bases, leaving 12 bases not matched to a gene. Germline assignment: CDR1 MGHDK and CDR2 SYGVNS. The CDR3 runs 16 residues. The CDR3 DNA sequence: TGTGCCAGCCCGAGGCTACCGGACAGGGGGACCTACGAGCAGTACTTC. Translating it yields CASPRLPDRGTYEQYF.

With regard to this clone: In the same sample, other DNA sequences code for this CDR3. The chain carries TRBV6-5 and TRBJ1-6; the match to TRBD1 covers 8 bases. Trimming removed 3 bases from V and 6 bases from J; junction bases left unmatched: 1. The CDR3 runs 14 residues. CDR1 and CDR2 from the germline V gene are MNHEY and SVGAGI. CDR3 sequence reads: CASSYDRGNSPLHF. In DNA, the CDR3 is TGTGCCAGCAGTTATGACAGGGGTAATTCACCCCTCCACTTT.

CDR3 DNA sequence: TGTGCCAGCAGCTTGCCGGGACTAGCGGGGGCCGAGCAGTACTTC. Amino acid sequence: CASSLPGLAGAEQYF. The chain employs TRBV7-9 and TRBJ2-7; 14 bases match TRBD2. V gave up 3 bases and J gave up 6 bases; unmatched junction bases: 4. The CDR3 length is 15 residues. Germline loops: CDR1 SEHNR, CDR2 FQNEAQ (reference sequence).

The V call is TRBV5-4, the J call TRBJ2-7; 14 bases line up with TRBD2. V shed 4 bases, J shed 7 bases, and the junction held 7 bases outside the gene matches. The CDR3 is 15 amino acids. Germline V gene sequence: CDR1 SGHNT, CDR2 YYREEE (reference sequence). The DNA of the CDR3 is TGTGCCAGCAGCGCGAGACTAGCGGGGGGGCAGGAGCAGTACTTC. Translation: CASSARLAGGQEQYF. The full variable domain, rest sourced from reference TRBV5-4 and TRBJ2-7, is ETGVTQSPTHLIKTRGQQVTLRCSSQSGHNTVSWYQQALGQGPQFIFQYYREEENGRGNFPPRFSGLQFPNYSSELNVNALELDDSALYLCASSARLAGGQEQYFGPGTRLTVT.

This chain joins TRBV6-1 and TRBJ2-7; a possible D gene is TRBD2 (5 bases). The CDR3 runs to 15 residues. Looked up from germline, CDR1 is MNHNS and CDR2 is SASEGT. V was cut by 7 bases and J by 2 bases, with 18 bases left in between. CDR3 sequence (DNA): TGTGCCAGCACCCCCAGGAGGCTACCCCCCTACGAGCAGTACTTC. Protein: CASTPRRLPPYEQYF.

In this sample, this clone turned up a few times. Here the CDR3 reads CASSSRRTGEYQETQYF. The DNA of the CDR3 is TGTGCCAGCAGCTCCCGGCGGACAGGGGAGTACCAAGAGACCCAGTACTTC. J is TRBJ2-5 and V is TRBV7-2; 9 bases are shared with TRBD1. CDR1 and CDR2 (germline): SGHTA, FQGNSA. V shed 4 bases and J 0 bases; nucleotides not matched to a gene: 9. There are 17 residues in the CDR3.

The rearrangement joins TRBV7-2 to TRBJ2-1; TRBD2 matches at 11 bases. This CDR3 spans 18 amino acids. V shed 3 bases and J 6 bases; nucleotides not matched to a gene: 13. CDR1 is SGHTA and CDR2 is FQGNSA in the germline V gene. The CDR3 nucleotides read TGTGCCAGCAGCTTGACCCCTCTTGGGACTAGCGGCCCCAATGAGCAGTTCTTC. This codes for CASSLTPLGTSGPNEQFF. The variable domain in full, completed from reference TRBV7-2 and TRBJ2-1, reads GAGVSQSPSNKVTEKGKDVELRCDPISGHTALYWYRQSLGQGLEFLIYFQGNSAPDKSGLPSDRFSAERTGGSVSTLTIQRTQQEDSAVYLCASSLTPLGTSGPNEQFFGPGTRLTVL.

This chain connects TRBV10-3 to TRBJ2-3, with D possibly matching TRBD1 (5 bases). With 8 bases removed from V and 3 bases from J, the gap between germline ends came to 15 bases. Germline V CDR1 and CDR2: ENHRY, SYGVKD. The CDR3 runs 14 residues. The CDR3 spells CAIRGQGITDTQYF. Written as DNA, the CDR3 is TGTGCCATCCGAGGCCAGGGTATAACAGATACGCAGTATTTT.

The CDR3 loop is CASSAINTEAFF. CDR3 coding DNA: TGTGCCAGCAGCGCTATTAACACTGAAGCTTTCTTT. The rearrangement links TRBV7-8 to TRBJ1-1; D is undetermined. This CDR3 has 12 residues. Germline values: CDR1 SGHVS, CDR2 FQNEAQ. V shed 5 bases and J shed 2 bases, with 6 bases lying between them.

V and J are TRBV6-5 and TRBJ2-3; maybe TRBD1 (6 bases). Trimming left V 6 bases short and J 2 bases short, with 12 bases between. The length of the CDR3 is 14 residues. CDR1 MNHEY and CDR2 SVGAGI come from the germline V gene. The chain's CDR3 is CASRRQATTDTQYF. The DNA of the CDR3 is TGTGCCAGCAGACGACAGGCGACCACAGATACGCAGTATTTT.

In regard to this clone: Other DNA sequences in this sample translate to the same CDR3. The rearrangement joins TRBV6-5 to TRBJ1-6; TRBD1 aligns across 7 bases. Germline trimming cut 5 bases from V and 3 bases from J; bases unmatched to any gene: 4. Germline V CDR1 and CDR2: MNHEY, SVGAGI. The CDR3 covers 15 residues. CDR3 sequence: CASSPGQVYNSPLHF. CDR3 in DNA: TGTGCCAGCAGTCCTGGACAGGTCTATAATTCACCCCTCCACTTT.

This sequence joins TRBV6-6 and TRBJ2-1; 8 bases are shared with TRBD1. This CDR3 is 16 amino acids long. With 1 base clipped from V and 3 bases from J, the junction kept 5 bases outside the gene matches. CDR1 is MNHNY, CDR2 SVGAGI, per germline (reference sequence). The CDR3 coding sequence is TGTGCCAGCAGTTACTTGACAGGGGTTAGCTACAATGAGCAGTTCTTC. Translation: CASSYLTGVSYNEQFF.